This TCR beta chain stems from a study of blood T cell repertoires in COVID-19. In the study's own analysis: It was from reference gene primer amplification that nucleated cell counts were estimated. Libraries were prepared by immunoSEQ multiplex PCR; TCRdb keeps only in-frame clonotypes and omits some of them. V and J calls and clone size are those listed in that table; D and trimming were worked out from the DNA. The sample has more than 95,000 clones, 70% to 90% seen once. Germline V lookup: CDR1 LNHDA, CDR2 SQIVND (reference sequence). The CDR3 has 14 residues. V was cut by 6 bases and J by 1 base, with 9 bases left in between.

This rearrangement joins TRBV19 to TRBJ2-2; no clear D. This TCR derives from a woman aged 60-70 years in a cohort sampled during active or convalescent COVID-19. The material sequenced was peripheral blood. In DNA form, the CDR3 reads TGTGCCAGTAGGCCTGCAGGGAACACCGGGGAGCTGTTTTTT. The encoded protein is CASRPAGNTGELFF.